The 29 T cell receptor beta chains below were found in one sample sequenced in a study of cytomegalovirus exposure and HLA in healthy donors. The PCR was carried out with 60 Vbeta primers and 13 Jbeta primers. Sequenced by immunoSEQ multiplex PCR; TCRdb stores in-frame clones only, minus some. Counted here are approximately 130,000 clones, over 70% occurring once; the ten biggest clones make up roughly 1.5%. Sequenced input: PBMCs. The origin of the receptors is a woman between 18 and 29 years old in good health and CMV-seronegative.

The gene calls are TRBV6-5 and TRBJ1-4, with 9 nucleotides matching TRBD1. Trimming took 6 bases from V and 2 from J; bases not matched to a gene: 4. Germline CDR1 is MNHEY and CDR2 is SVGAGI. The CDR3 is 15 residues long. The CDR3 spells CASRRDRDTNEKLFF. The CDR3 nucleotides read TGTGCCAGCAGACGGGACAGGGACACTAATGAAAAACTGTTTTTT.

The rearrangement joins TRBV16 to TRBJ2-3; TRBD1 matches at 7 bases. The CDR3 extends over 13 amino acids. V shed 8 bases, J shed 4 bases, and the junction held 6 bases outside the gene matches. Germline values: CDR1 KGHSY, CDR2 FQNENV. The CDR3 here is CASGQAAPDTQYF. The CDR3, as DNA: TGTGCCAGCGGACAGGCTGCCCCAGATACGCAGTATTTT.

Of note for this clone: The germline gene is not matched at one end of the junction; a read error may be the cause. This rearrangement joins TRBV4-3 to TRBJ2-6, with D tentatively TRBD1 (5 bases). Germline values: CDR1 LGHNA, CDR2 YSLEER. The CDR3 extends over 17 amino acids. This CDR3 reads CASSQDGTGSGANGLTF. The CDR3 bases are TGCGCCAGCAGCCAAGATGGTACGGGCTCTGGGGCCAACGGCCTGACTTTC.

The genes are TRBV6-5 and TRBJ2-1; D possibly corresponds to TRBD1 (6 bases). The V gene's germline CDR1 is MNHEY and CDR2 SVGAGI. The V and J ends lost 8 bases and 4 bases respectively, with 15 bases between them. The CDR3 is 14 residues long. CDR3 residues: CASRVGQRYNEQFF. The CDR3 DNA reads as TGTGCCAGCCGTGTCGGACAGAGATACAATGAGCAGTTCTTC.

Regarding this clone: Sequence at one end of the junction differs from germline and may be a read error. CDR3 in amino acids: CASSLRRSGANGLTF. The CDR3 nucleotides are TGTGCCAGCAGCCTGCGACGCTCTGGGGCCAACGGCCTGACTTTC. This sequence joins TRBV5-6 and TRBJ2-6, with a weak D call TRBD1 (5 bases). Germline CDR1 is SGHDT and CDR2 is YYEEEE. The CDR3 has 15 residues.

V is TRBV4-1 and J is TRBJ2-1; D call uncertain. The CDR3 length is 17 residues. Trimming took 0 bases from V and 0 from J, leaving 12 bases between them. CDR1 and CDR2 from the germline V gene are MGHRA and YSYEKL. The CDR3 DNA reads as TGCGCCAGCAGCCAAGATCTTGCGAGGAGCTCCTACAATGAGCAGTTCTTC. Encoded protein: CASSQDLARSSYNEQFF.

The chain uses TRBV4-2 and TRBJ1-3; 9 bases align to TRBD1. The CDR3 loop spans 17 amino acids. Looked up from germline, CDR1 is LGHNA and CDR2 is YNFKEQ. With V trimmed by 4 bases and J by 3 bases, 10 bases remained unmatched. The CDR3: CASSPNKQGAGGNTIYF. The CDR3 DNA follows: TGTGCCAGCAGCCCAAATAAACAGGGGGCGGGTGGAAACACCATATATTTT.

The rearrangement links TRBV6-1 to TRBJ1-4; D may be TRBD1 (5 bases). V was shortened by 6 bases and J by 7 bases, with 9 bases between the two germline ends. From germline, CDR1 is MNHNS and CDR2 SASEGT. The CDR3 has 12 residues. This CDR3 reads CASSRRGEKLFF. CDR3 bases: TGTGCCAGCAGCCGAAGGGGTGAAAAACTGTTTTTT.

The chain combines TRBV10-2 with TRBJ1-1; TRBD1 is a possible D gene (6 bases). Germline V gene sequence: CDR1 WSHSY, CDR2 SAAADI. CDR3 length: 14 amino acids. The V gene lost 4 bases and the J gene lost 3 bases, with 12 bases spanning the gap. The CDR3 loop is CASSVQGPDTEAFF. CDR3 coding DNA: TGCGCCAGCAGTGTACAGGGCCCCGACACTGAAGCTTTCTTT.

The chain carries TRBV5-1 and TRBJ1-2; D not certain. V was cut by 4 bases and J by 5 bases, with 15 bases left in between. Germline V gene data show CDR1 as SGHRS and CDR2 as YFSETQ. This CDR3 comprises 14 residues. CDR3 loop: CASSEPSETYGYTF. For the CDR3, the DNA is TGCGCCAGCAGCGAACCGTCGGAGACTTATGGCTACACCTTC. Full variable domain (missing parts from reference TRBV5-1 and TRBJ1-2): KAGVTQTPRYLIKTRGQQVTLSCSPISGHRSVSWYQQTPGQGLQFLFEYFSETQRNKGNFPGRFSGRQFSNSRSEMNVSTLELGDSALYLCASSEPSETYGYTFGSGTRLTVV.

This clone has only one observation. This chain links TRBV7-2 with TRBJ2-3; TRBD2 might be the D (6 bases). The CDR3 is 13 amino acids. V was cut by 3 bases and J by 4 bases, with 8 bases left in between. The germline CDR1 and CDR2 sequences are SGHTA and FQGNSA. This CDR3 reads CASSFREPDTQYF. As DNA, the CDR3 is TGTGCCAGCAGCTTCCGGGAGCCAGATACGCAGTATTTT.

The chain links TRBV19 to TRBJ2-3, with D possibly being TRBD2 (6 bases). Germline V gives CDR1 LNHDA, CDR2 SQIVND (reference sequence). V lost 6 bases, J lost 2 bases, and 15 bases lay in between. This CDR3 spans 15 amino acids. The CDR3 bases are TGTGCCAGTAGGAACCCCGGGAGCCCCACAGATACGCAGTATTTT. Protein product: CASRNPGSPTDTQYF.

The table lists this clone with a count of one. The CDR3 sequence: CASSLAVGANTGELFF. In nucleotides, the CDR3 is TGCGCCAGCAGCTTGGCGGTCGGAGCGAACACCGGGGAGCTGTTTTTT. This sequence joins TRBV5-1 and TRBJ2-2; D remains ambiguous. Trimming shortened V by 0 bases and J by 0 bases, and 9 bases separated the two germline ends. Germline V CDR1 and CDR2: SGHRS, YFSETQ. The CDR3 extends over 16 amino acids.

The chain recombines TRBV2 with TRBJ2-7; D is undetermined. Germline V gives CDR1 SNHLY, CDR2 FYNNEI. CDR3 length equals 14 residues. Trimming left V 3 bases short and J 2 bases short, with 11 bases between. The DNA of the CDR3 is TGTGCCAGCAGTGATTCGTCGGTTGCCTACGAGCAGTACTTC. Its protein product is CASSDSSVAYEQYF.

This clone appeared a few times. V usage is TRBV5-6 and J usage is TRBJ1-5, with a possible D match to TRBD1 (6 bases). Trimming took 1 base from V and 5 from J, leaving 13 bases between them. The CDR3 runs 15 residues. Germline V gives CDR1 SGHDT, CDR2 YYEEEE. The CDR3 nucleotides are TGTGCCAGCAGCTTGAGGTTCCAGGGGCATCAGCCCCAGCATTTT. Protein sequence: CASSLRFQGHQPQHF.

This clone was observed a single time. V usage is TRBV29-1 and J usage is TRBJ1-3; 11 bases agree with TRBD1. With 5 bases clipped from V and 4 bases from J, the junction kept 7 bases outside the gene matches. Germline V lookup: CDR1 SQVTM, CDR2 ANQGSEA. This CDR3 has 15 residues. CDR3 coding DNA: TGCAGCGTTCGTCCGGGACAGGGGGAAGGAAACACCATATATTTT. This sequence encodes CSVRPGQGEGNTIYF.

This clone appeared a few times. V usage is TRBV27 and J usage is TRBJ2-3, with D uncertain. Germline-derived CDR1 and CDR2 are MNHEY and SMNVEV (reference sequence). The V gene lost 5 bases and the J gene lost 2 bases, with 11 bases spanning the gap. The CDR3 is 14 residues long. The CDR3 sequence is CASSLLLSTDTQYF. Here the CDR3 DNA reads TGTGCCAGCAGTCTCCTCCTATCCACAGATACGCAGTATTTT.

The chain is built from TRBV25-1 and TRBJ1-2; D is uncertain. Per the germline V gene, CDR1 is MGHDK and CDR2 is SYGVNS. The germline V and J ends were trimmed by 5 bases and 7 bases, with 17 bases remaining between them. The CDR3 is 14 residues long. This CDR3 reads CASSPFDGRGGYTF. The CDR3 coding sequence is TGTGCCAGCAGTCCTTTCGACGGCCGCGGTGGCTACACCTTC.

The table lists this clone with a count of one. The chain is built from TRBV5-1 and TRBJ1-2, with 11 bases matching TRBD1. CDR3 length: 15 amino acids. V gave up 3 bases and J gave up 6 bases; unmatched junction bases: 7. CDR1 is SGHRS, CDR2 YFSETQ, per germline. This CDR3 is CASSWGTGGVNGYTF. In DNA, the CDR3 is TGCGCCAGCAGCTGGGGGACAGGGGGAGTGAATGGCTACACCTTC.

V is TRBV7-6 and J is TRBJ1-4; tentatively, D is TRBD1 (5 bases). Trimming removed 4 bases at V and 8 bases at J, with 17 bases between. Germline-derived CDR1 and CDR2 are SGHVS and FNYEAQ. The length of the CDR3 is 15 residues. CDR3 bases: TGTGCCAGCAGCTCGTCCCGGGGGAGGCAGGAAAAACTGTTTTTT. This translates into CASSSSRGRQEKLFF.

The chain employs TRBV7-2 and TRBJ2-1; D is uncertain. CDR3 length: 14 amino acids. Germline CDR1 and CDR2: SGHTA and FQGNSA. V was pared by 4 bases and J by 2 bases, with 9 bases between. The CDR3: CASSSRFPYNEQFF. The CDR3 DNA is TGTGCCAGCAGCTCCAGGTTCCCCTACAATGAGCAGTTCTTC.

The chain combines TRBV5-4 with TRBJ2-5; 15 bases line up with TRBD2. The length of the CDR3 is 17 residues. After removal of 1 base from V and 5 bases from J, the junction contained 6 bases not matched to a gene. CDR1 SGHNT and CDR2 YYREEE come from the germline V gene (reference sequence). CDR3 sequence: CASSLQGLAGGKETQYF. The CDR3 nucleotides read TGTGCCAGCAGCTTGCAGGGACTAGCGGGGGGAAAGGAGACCCAGTACTTC.

The V and J genes are TRBV19 and TRBJ1-5, with D uncertain. Trimming shortened V by 1 base and J by 2 bases, and 9 bases separated the two germline ends. This CDR3 comprises 15 residues. Looked up from germline, CDR1 is LNHDA and CDR2 is SQIVND (reference sequence). CDR3 sequence (DNA): TGTGCCAGTAGTATAGGCGGAGGAGGCAATCAGCCCCAGCATTTT. Protein product: CASSIGGGGNQPQHF.

J is TRBJ2-1 and V is TRBV18; 8 bases line up with TRBD2. The J segment lost 13 bases and the V segment lost 4 bases, leaving 6 bases of the junction unmatched. CDR3 length: 12 residues. From germline, CDR1 is KGHSH and CDR2 LQKENI. CDR3 in amino acids: CASSLAGLDQFF. The CDR3 bases are TGTGCCAGCTCACTCGCGGGACTAGACCAGTTCTTC.

This clone has a handful of counts. The chain joins TRBV7-9 to TRBJ1-1; D is uncertain. Germline V gene sequence: CDR1 SEHNR, CDR2 FQNEAQ (reference sequence). Trimming removed 1 base at V and 4 bases at J, with 7 bases between. The CDR3 runs to 13 residues. The CDR3 DNA reads TGTGCCAGCAGCTTAGGTTTGAGCACTGAAGCTTTCTTT. Amino acids: CASSLGLSTEAFF.

This clone was observed a handful of times. This chain joins TRBV2 and TRBJ1-1; TRBD1 agrees at 7 bases. With V trimmed by 9 bases and J by 1 base, 2 bases remained unmatched. This CDR3 is 12 amino acids long. CDR1 is SNHLY, CDR2 FYNNEI, per germline. The CDR3 bases are TGTGCCAGGCGACAGGGGAACACTGAAGCTTTCTTT. Its protein product is CARRQGNTEAFF.

The genes are TRBV6-6 and TRBJ2-5; tentatively, D is TRBD2 (6 bases). The germline V gene has CDR1 MNHNY and CDR2 SVGAGI (reference sequence). The CDR3 is 16 amino acids. Deletions cut 5 bases from V and 4 bases from J, with 20 bases between. Written as DNA, the CDR3 is TGTGCCAGCAGTCTTCTCCCACTACCCGGGGGAGAGACCCAGTACTTC. It is translated as CASSLLPLPGGETQYF.

V is TRBV9 and J is TRBJ1-1; possible D gene TRBD1, 5 bases. The V end lost 0 bases, the J end lost 6 bases, and 15 bases lay between the germline ends. CDR3 length: 15 residues. Germline V gene lookup returns CDR1 SGDLS and CDR2 YYNGEE. In DNA, the CDR3 is TGTGCCAGCAGCGTAGGACCGGGACTGAAGGCTGAAGCTTTCTTT. It codes for CASSVGPGLKAEAFF.

The J gene is TRBJ2-5, the V gene TRBV18; 14 bases agree with TRBD2. CDR3 length equals 17 residues. Trimming cost V 6 bases and J 2 bases; bases outside gene matches: 8. Germline CDR1 and CDR2: KGHSH and LQKENI. The CDR3 sequence: CASSPQRLAGGQETQYF. The DNA for the CDR3 is TGTGCCAGCTCCCCTCAAAGACTAGCGGGGGGGCAAGAGACCCAGTACTTC.